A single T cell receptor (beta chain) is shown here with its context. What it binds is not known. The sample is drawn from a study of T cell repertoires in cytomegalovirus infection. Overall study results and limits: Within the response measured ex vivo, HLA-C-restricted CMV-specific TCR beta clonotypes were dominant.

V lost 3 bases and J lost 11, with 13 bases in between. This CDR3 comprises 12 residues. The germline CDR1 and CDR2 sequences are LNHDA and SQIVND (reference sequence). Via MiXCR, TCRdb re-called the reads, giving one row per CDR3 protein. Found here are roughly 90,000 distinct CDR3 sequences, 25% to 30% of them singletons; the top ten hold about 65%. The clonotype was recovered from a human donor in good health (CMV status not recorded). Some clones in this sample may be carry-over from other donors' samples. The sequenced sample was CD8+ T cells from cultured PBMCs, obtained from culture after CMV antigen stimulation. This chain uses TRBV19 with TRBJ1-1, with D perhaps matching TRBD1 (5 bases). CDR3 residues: CASSIGGERAFF. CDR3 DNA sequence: TGTGCCAGTAGTATCGGGGGGGAACGGGCTTTCTTT.